A selection of T cell receptor beta chains follows, all from one sample in a study of beta chain features in type 1 diabetes. Libraries were prepared by immunoSEQ multiplex PCR; TCRdb keeps only in-frame clonotypes and omits some of them. The table shows under 250,000 clones, with 27% occurring only once. Sample: central memory CD4+ T cells from blood. Receptor source: a man aged 25-45 years in good health. Each CDR3 is given with its conserved first and last residue. A D gene is named only where the DNA matches it firmly. Expanded clones are given a class, and other clones once, few, many or no size at all.

V gene: TRBV30
clone size: -
J gene: TRBJ2-5
D gene: -
CDR3 protein: CAWSVGRGEGETQYF
CDR3 DNA: TGTGCCTGGAGTGTGGGTAGGGGAGAAGGAGAGACCCAGTACTTC

V gene: TRBV9
clone size: -
J gene: TRBJ2-1
D gene: TRBD2
CDR3 protein: CASGGLAGVRGNEQFF
CDR3 DNA: TGTGCCAGCGGGGGACTAGCGGGAGTTAGAGGTAATGAGCAGTTCTTC

V gene: TRBV13
clone size: -
J gene: TRBJ1-1
D gene: -
CDR3 protein: CASSERENTEAFF
CDR3 DNA: TGTGCCAGCAGCGAAAGGGAGAACACTGAAGCTTTCTTT

V gene: TRBV30
clone size: few
J gene: TRBJ2-5
D gene: TRBD2
CDR3 protein: CAWRGLAGSQETQYF
CDR3 DNA: TGTGCCTGGAGGGGACTAGCGGGGAGCCAAGAGACCCAGTACTTC

V gene: TRBV7-2
clone size: -
J gene: TRBJ2-5
D gene: -
CDR3 protein: CASSTAVLVETQYF
CDR3 DNA: TGTGCCAGCAGCACTGCGGTCCTCGTGGAGACCCAGTACTTC

V gene: TRBV4-3
clone size: -
J gene: TRBJ2-1
D gene: TRBD1
CDR3 protein: CASSLRTGSSYNEQFF
CDR3 DNA: TGCGCCAGCAGCCTTAGGACAGGGAGCTCCTACAATGAGCAGTTCTTC

V gene: TRBV29-1
clone size: -
J gene: TRBJ2-1
D gene: TRBD2
CDR3 protein: CSSGDQLYNEQFF
CDR3 DNA: TGCAGCAGCGGGGACCAACTATACAATGAGCAGTTCTTC

V gene: TRBV9
clone size: once
J gene: TRBJ1-2
D gene: TRBD1
CDR3 protein: CASSPGLGQSIGYTF
CDR3 DNA: TGTGCCAGCAGCCCTGGCCTGGGACAGTCAATCGGCTACACCTTC

V gene: TRBV5-1
clone size: few
J gene: TRBJ2-5
D gene: -
CDR3 protein: CASSLGQTDQETQYF
CDR3 DNA: TGCGCCAGCAGCTTAGGCCAGACAGACCAAGAGACCCAGTACTTC

V gene: TRBV2
clone size: -
J gene: TRBJ2-1
D gene: -
CDR3 protein: CASTPHGGLGEQFF
CDR3 DNA: TGTGCCAGCACGCCCCACGGAGGGTTGGGTGAGCAGTTCTTC

V gene: TRBV30
clone size: few
J gene: TRBJ2-3
D gene: TRBD1
CDR3 protein: CAWTVPGGQRDTQYF
CDR3 DNA: TGTGCCTGGACCGTCCCAGGGGGCCAGCGAGATACGCAGTATTTT

V gene: TRBV14
clone size: -
J gene: TRBJ2-7
D gene: -
CDR3 protein: CASSQGQLYEQYF
CDR3 DNA: TGTGCCAGCAGCCAAGGACAGCTCTACGAGCAGTACTTC

V gene: TRBV6-1
clone size: -
J gene: TRBJ2-3
D gene: -
CDR3 protein: CAIRTRTDTQYF
CDR3 DNA: TGTGCCATCAGAACACGGACAGATACGCAGTATTTT

V gene: TRBV20-1
clone size: -
J gene: TRBJ1-2
D gene: -
CDR3 protein: CSASGDNGYTF
CDR3 DNA: TGCAGTGCTTCGGGGGACAATGGCTACACCTTC

V gene: TRBV5-6
clone size: -
J gene: TRBJ2-3
D gene: -
CDR3 protein: CASRMAGTSLDTQYF
CDR3 DNA: TGTGCCAGCAGAATGGCGGGGACCTCATTGGATACGCAGTATTTT

V gene: TRBV15
clone size: -
J gene: TRBJ2-3
D gene: -
CDR3 protein: CATSRGEGTTDTQYF
CDR3 DNA: TGTGCCACCAGCAGAGGAGAAGGGACCACAGATACGCAGTATTTT

V gene: TRBV7-7
clone size: many
J gene: TRBJ2-1
D gene: -
CDR3 protein: CASSGDRYNEQFF
CDR3 DNA: TGTGCCAGCAGCGGTGACAGATACAATGAGCAGTTCTTC

V gene: TRBV30
clone size: few
J gene: TRBJ1-2
D gene: TRBD1
CDR3 protein: CAWSYPGTGYGYTF
CDR3 DNA: TGTGCCTGGAGTTACCCCGGGACAGGCTATGGCTACACCTTC

V gene: TRBV6-1
clone size: -
J gene: TRBJ2-5
D gene: -
CDR3 protein: CASSEGETQYF
CDR3 DNA: TGTGCCAGCAGTGAAGGAGAGACCCAGTACTTC

V gene: TRBV7-2
clone size: many
J gene: TRBJ2-1
D gene: TRBD2
CDR3 protein: CASRTGTSGAFF
CDR3 DNA: TGTGCCAGCAGGACCGGGACTAGTGGCGCGTTCTTC

V gene: TRBV6-5
clone size: -
J gene: TRBJ2-3
D gene: -
CDR3 protein: CASSSGRSTDTQYF
CDR3 DNA: TGTGCCAGCAGTTCGGGCAGAAGCACAGATACGCAGTATTTT

V gene: TRBV30
clone size: -
J gene: TRBJ1-6
D gene: TRBD1
CDR3 protein: CACQPGTVNSPLHF
CDR3 DNA: TGTGCCTGTCAACCAGGGACAGTTAATTCACCCCTCCACTTT

V gene: TRBV4-1
clone size: -
J gene: TRBJ2-5
D gene: -
CDR3 protein: CASSPLMGETQYF
CDR3 DNA: TGCGCCAGCAGCCCCTTGATGGGGGAGACCCAGTACTTC

V gene: TRBV6-6
clone size: -
J gene: TRBJ2-1
D gene: -
CDR3 protein: CASSPSRAMMANEQFF
CDR3 DNA: TGTGCCAGCAGTCCCTCCCGAGCGATGATGGCCAATGAGCAGTTCTTC

V gene: TRBV27
clone size: -
J gene: TRBJ2-7
D gene: -
CDR3 protein: CASSQTTGGQYF
CDR3 DNA: TGTGCCAGCAGTCAAACTACAGGTGGGCAGTACTTC

V gene: TRBV7-2
clone size: -
J gene: TRBJ2-1
D gene: TRBD2
CDR3 protein: CASSRNPSGRGGEQFF
CDR3 DNA: TGTGCCAGCAGCCGAAACCCCAGCGGGAGAGGTGGTGAGCAGTTCTTC

V gene: TRBV18
clone size: once
J gene: TRBJ2-1
D gene: -
CDR3 protein: CASSPIARDNEQFF
CDR3 DNA: TGTGCCAGCTCACCGATAGCGCGGGACAATGAGCAGTTCTTC

V gene: TRBV7-6
clone size: few
J gene: TRBJ2-7
D gene: TRBD2
CDR3 protein: CASSRASGGYEQYF
CDR3 DNA: TGTGCCAGCAGCCGAGCCAGCGGGGGTTACGAGCAGTACTTC

V gene: TRBV30
clone size: -
J gene: TRBJ1-5
D gene: -
CDR3 protein: CAWSVRSQQPQHF
CDR3 DNA: TGTGCCTGGAGTGTGCGCAGCCAACAGCCCCAGCATTTT

V gene: TRBV27
clone size: -
J gene: TRBJ2-5
D gene: -
CDR3 protein: CASSFLRAGGETQYF
CDR3 DNA: TGTGCCAGCAGTTTTTTAAGGGCGGGCGGAGAGACCCAGTACTTC

V gene: TRBV5-1
clone size: once
J gene: TRBJ2-1
D gene: -
CDR3 protein: CASSLAGADYNEQFF
CDR3 DNA: TGCGCCAGCAGCTTGGCAGGGGCCGACTACAATGAGCAGTTCTTC

V gene: TRBV28
clone size: many
J gene: TRBJ2-2
D gene: -
CDR3 protein: CASTSNAGLSTGELFF
CDR3 DNA: TGTGCCAGCACCTCAAACGCGGGACTCAGTACCGGGGAGCTGTTTTTT

V gene: TRBV29-1
clone size: few
J gene: TRBJ2-7
D gene: TRBD1
CDR3 protein: CSAGQGSSYEQYF
CDR3 DNA: TGCAGCGCTGGACAGGGGAGCTCCTACGAGCAGTACTTC

V gene: TRBV10-3
clone size: few
J gene: TRBJ1-1
D gene: -
CDR3 protein: CAISDGLSNTEAFF
CDR3 DNA: TGTGCCATCAGTGATGGTCTTTCGAACACTGAAGCTTTCTTT

V gene: TRBV5-1
clone size: -
J gene: TRBJ2-2
D gene: TRBD2
CDR3 protein: CASMQRGSGGAGELFF
CDR3 DNA: TGCGCCAGCATGCAGAGAGGCAGCGGGGGCGCCGGGGAGCTGTTTTTT

V gene: TRBV29-1
clone size: -
J gene: TRBJ2-7
D gene: -
CDR3 protein: CSVSRGPAYEQYF
CDR3 DNA: TGCAGCGTGTCCAGGGGTCCTGCCTACGAGCAGTACTTC

V gene: TRBV6-5
clone size: -
J gene: TRBJ2-3
D gene: TRBD2
CDR3 protein: CASSYGLAGVGDTQYF
CDR3 DNA: TGTGCCAGCAGTTATGGGCTAGCGGGAGTGGGGGATACGCAGTATTTT

V gene: TRBV19
clone size: few
J gene: TRBJ2-3
D gene: -
CDR3 protein: CASSSDTNLYTQYF
CDR3 DNA: TGTGCCAGTAGCAGCGACACCAACCTCTATACGCAGTATTTT

V gene: TRBV5-6
clone size: -
J gene: TRBJ2-2
D gene: TRBD1
CDR3 protein: CASIRTGNTGELFF
CDR3 DNA: TGTGCCAGCATAAGGACAGGGAACACCGGGGAGCTGTTTTTT

V gene: TRBV29-1
clone size: -
J gene: TRBJ2-7
D gene: -
CDR3 protein: CSVGNSRREQYF
CDR3 DNA: TGCAGCGTTGGGAACTCCCGCCGCGAGCAGTACTTC

V gene: TRBV7-9
clone size: -
J gene: TRBJ2-5
D gene: TRBD2
CDR3 protein: CASSPSGRVTETQYF
CDR3 DNA: TGTGCCAGCAGCCCTAGCGGGAGGGTCACGGAGACCCAGTACTTC

V gene: TRBV5-4
clone size: -
J gene: TRBJ2-7
D gene: -
CDR3 protein: CASSLAPGSDYEQYF
CDR3 DNA: TGTGCCAGCAGCTTGGCTCCGGGATCAGACTACGAGCAGTACTTC

V gene: TRBV15
clone size: few
J gene: TRBJ2-5
D gene: TRBD1
CDR3 protein: CATSGQRDRSETQYF
CDR3 DNA: TGTGCCACCAGCGGTCAACGGGACAGATCGGAGACCCAGTACTTC

V gene: TRBV4-3
clone size: -
J gene: TRBJ2-7
D gene: -
CDR3 protein: CASSQEPGASSYEQYF
CDR3 DNA: TGCGCCAGCAGCCAAGAACCCGGGGCTAGCTCCTACGAGCAGTACTTC

V gene: TRBV27
clone size: many
J gene: TRBJ2-4
D gene: TRBD2
CDR3 protein: CASSLAGAENIQYF
CDR3 DNA: TGTGCCAGCAGTTTGGCGGGAGCGGAAAACATTCAGTACTTC

V gene: TRBV28
clone size: few
J gene: TRBJ1-5
D gene: TRBD1
CDR3 protein: CASSGTGYQPQHF
CDR3 DNA: TGTGCCAGCAGTGGGACAGGTTATCAGCCCCAGCATTTT

V gene: TRBV28
clone size: -
J gene: TRBJ1-1
D gene: -
CDR3 protein: CASTPSGRVGEAFF
CDR3 DNA: TGTGCCAGCACCCCTTCGGGCAGGGTTGGTGAAGCTTTCTTT

V gene: TRBV5-1
clone size: -
J gene: TRBJ1-6
D gene: -
CDR3 protein: CASSLEGYNSPLHF
CDR3 DNA: TGCGCCAGCAGCTTGGAAGGGTATAATTCACCCCTCCACTTT

V gene: TRBV30
clone size: -
J gene: TRBJ2-7
D gene: -
CDR3 protein: CAWRSLNRVGEQYF
CDR3 DNA: TGTGCCTGGAGGTCCCTAAACAGGGTCGGCGAGCAGTACTTC

V gene: TRBV7-2
clone size: few
J gene: TRBJ2-3
D gene: TRBD2
CDR3 protein: CASRAGTSGTDTQYF
CDR3 DNA: TGTGCCAGCAGGGCCGGGACTAGCGGTACAGATACGCAGTATTTT

V gene: TRBV7-2
clone size: -
J gene: TRBJ2-2
D gene: -
CDR3 protein: CASSSTRNTGELFF
CDR3 DNA: TGTGCCAGCAGCTCGACTAGGAACACCGGGGAGCTGTTTTTT

V gene: TRBV11-2
clone size: -
J gene: TRBJ2-7
D gene: -
CDR3 protein: CASSLAARDPIYEQYF
CDR3 DNA: TGTGCCAGCAGCTTAGCCGCCCGGGACCCAATCTACGAGCAGTACTTC

V gene: TRBV6-5
clone size: few
J gene: TRBJ2-7
D gene: -
CDR3 protein: CASRMGKSYEQYF
CDR3 DNA: TGTGCCAGCAGGATGGGGAAATCCTACGAGCAGTACTTC

V gene: TRBV29-1
clone size: -
J gene: TRBJ2-5
D gene: -
CDR3 protein: CSARPAEETQYF
CDR3 DNA: TGCAGCGCTCGCCCAGCCGAAGAGACCCAGTACTTC

V gene: TRBV7-2
clone size: few
J gene: TRBJ2-5
D gene: -
CDR3 protein: CASSYVGETQYF
CDR3 DNA: TGTGCCAGCAGCTACGTAGGCGAGACCCAGTACTTC

V gene: TRBV7-2
clone size: -
J gene: TRBJ1-2
D gene: -
CDR3 protein: CASSLKTAYGYTF
CDR3 DNA: TGTGCCAGCAGCTTAAAGACGGCCTATGGCTACACCTTC

V gene: TRBV7-2
clone size: few
J gene: TRBJ2-3
D gene: TRBD2
CDR3 protein: CASSLSGTSGQDTQYF
CDR3 DNA: TGTGCCAGCAGCTTATCCGGGACTAGCGGACAGGATACGCAGTATTTT

V gene: TRBV7-2
clone size: few
J gene: TRBJ2-2
D gene: TRBD2
CDR3 protein: CASSSRTSGNTGELFF
CDR3 DNA: TGTGCCAGCAGCTCACGCACTAGCGGGAACACCGGGGAGCTGTTTTTT

V gene: TRBV13
clone size: few
J gene: TRBJ2-1
D gene: -
CDR3 protein: CASSLVQEQFF
CDR3 DNA: TGTGCCAGCAGCTTAGTGCAGGAGCAGTTCTTC